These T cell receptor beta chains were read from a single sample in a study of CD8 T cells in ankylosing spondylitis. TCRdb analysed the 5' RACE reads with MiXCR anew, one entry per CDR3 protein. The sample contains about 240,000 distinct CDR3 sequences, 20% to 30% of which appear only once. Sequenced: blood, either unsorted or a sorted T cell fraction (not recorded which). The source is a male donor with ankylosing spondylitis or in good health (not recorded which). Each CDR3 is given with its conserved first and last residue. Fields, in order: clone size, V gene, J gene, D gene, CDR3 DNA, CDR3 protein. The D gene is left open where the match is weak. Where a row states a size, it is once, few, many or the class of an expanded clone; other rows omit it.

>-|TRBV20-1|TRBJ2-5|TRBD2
TGCAGTGCCCTGATGGGGGGGGTGTACCAAGAGACCCAGTACTTC
CSALMGGVYQETQYF
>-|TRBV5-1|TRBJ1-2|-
TGCGCCAGCAGCTTATCCGGGGCCGCTAACTATGGCTACACCTTC
CASSLSGAANYGYTF
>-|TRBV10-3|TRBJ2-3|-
TGTGCCATCAGTGAGTCGAGTATGGATGCGCAGTATTTT
CAISESSMDAQYF
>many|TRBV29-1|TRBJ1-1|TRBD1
TGCAGCGTTGTTCCAGGGGGCATGGGTACTGAAGCTTTCTTT
CSVVPGGMGTEAFF
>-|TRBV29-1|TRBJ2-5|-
TGCAGCGTGACCCCTCAGGTGAGGGGGCAAGAGACCCAGTACTTC
CSVTPQVRGQETQYF
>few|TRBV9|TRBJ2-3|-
TGTGCCAGCAGCGTACAAGAAGGAGATACGCAGTATTTT
CASSVQEGDTQYF
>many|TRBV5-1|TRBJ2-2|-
TGCGCCAGCAGCTGGGCCGGGGTGAACACCGGGGAGCTGTTTTTT
CASSWAGVNTGELFF
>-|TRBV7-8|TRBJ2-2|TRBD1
TGTGCCAGCAGCTTAGGTGGACAGGGCACCGGGGAGCTGTTTTTT
CASSLGGQGTGELFF
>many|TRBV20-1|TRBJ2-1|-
TGCAGTGCTAGAGGTCTTAAGGGGTTCTTC
CSARGLKGFF
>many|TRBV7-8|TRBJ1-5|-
TGTGCCAGCAGCTTAGCGAGGTGGGGACTCAATCAGCCCCAGCATTTT
CASSLARWGLNQPQHF
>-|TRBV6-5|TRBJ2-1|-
TGTGCCAGCAGTAGTGCTTTTGCTGAGCAGTTCTTC
CASSSAFAEQFF